The next 14 T cell receptor beta chains were all read from a single sample in a study of early T cells in non-severe SARS-CoV-2 infection. A single record per CDR3 protein comes from TCRdb applying MiXCR to the 5' RACE reads. The sample consists of 40,000 to 60,000 distinct CDR3 sequences, roughly 6.2% of them appearing once. Sequenced here: whole blood, sampled at baseline. These receptors were collected from an adult who was a healthcare worker with PCR-confirmed SARS-CoV-2 infection or an uninfected control (not recorded which).

This sequence joins TRBV11-2 and TRBJ1-6; D is unresolved. CDR1 SGHAT and CDR2 FQNNGV come from the germline V gene. This CDR3 comprises 15 residues. Trimming pared 1 base from V and 9 bases from J, leaving 13 bases between. The CDR3 loop reads CASSLVRERRSPLHF. The CDR3 DNA is TGTGCCAGCAGCTTAGTCCGAGAAAGGCGTTCACCCCTCCACTTT.

This clonotype was detected many times. The CDR3 loop reads CASTPDRGSTDTQYF. As DNA, the CDR3 is TGCGCCAGCACCCCGGACAGGGGAAGCACAGATACGCAGTATTTT. This chain links TRBV10-2 with TRBJ2-3, with 9 bases lining up with TRBD1. The CDR3 runs 15 residues. With 7 bases clipped from V and 0 bases from J, the junction kept 5 bases outside the gene matches. Germline V gene sequence: CDR1 WSHSY, CDR2 SAAADI.

This clonotype was counted ten times or more. The chain employs TRBV18 and TRBJ2-1; D uncertain. With 3 bases removed from V and 7 bases from J, the gap between germline ends came to 7 bases. Germline CDR1 reads KGHSH; CDR2 reads LQKENI. The CDR3 extends over 12 amino acids. In nucleotides, the CDR3 is TGTGCCAGCTCACCTCTAGGGAATGAGCAGTTCTTC. Protein product: CASSPLGNEQFF.

The chain combines TRBV24-1 with TRBJ2-1; 7 bases are a match to TRBD1. V dropped 4 bases and J dropped 3; count of bases not matched to a gene: 5. The CDR3 has 15 amino acids. The germline CDR1 and CDR2 sequences are KGHDR and SFDVKD. CDR3 amino acids: CATSDPGQHYNEQFF. DNA for the CDR3: TGTGCCACCAGTGACCCGGGACAGCACTACAATGAGCAGTTCTTC.

A few counts support this clonotype. This chain joins TRBV20-1 and TRBJ2-1; tentatively, D is TRBD2 (5 bases). The CDR3 has 14 residues. V was trimmed by 0 bases and J by 1 base, leaving 7 bases between them. CDR1 and CDR2 from the germline V gene are DFQATT and SNEGSKA (reference sequence). Here the CDR3 DNA reads TGCAGTGCTAGAGATCGGGGTTCCTACAATGAGCAGTTCTTC. Translated: CSARDRGSYNEQFF.

This clonotype was seen only a few times. DNA of the CDR3: TGCGCCAGCAGCTTGAGACAGGATAATTCACCCCTCCACTTT. Translated, it gives CASSLRQDNSPLHF. The gene calls are TRBV5-1 and TRBJ1-6; tentative D call: TRBD1 (6 bases). The V end was cut by 1 base, the J end by 5 bases, with 7 bases between. Germline values: CDR1 SGHRS, CDR2 YFSETQ. The CDR3 extends over 14 amino acids.

For the CDR3, the DNA is TGCGCCAGCAGCTTGGAAGGGACAGTCGGCTACGAGCAGTACTTC. This encodes CASSLEGTVGYEQYF. This chain connects TRBV5-1 to TRBJ2-7, with TRBD1 matching 7 bases. This CDR3 region has 15 residues. Unmatched junction bases numbered 6, after V lost 0 bases and J lost 3 bases. Germline V gives CDR1 SGHRS, CDR2 YFSETQ.

This clonotype showed up just a few times. This rearrangement joins TRBV28 to TRBJ2-7; D remains ambiguous. In germline, CDR1 is MDHEN, CDR2 SYDVKM. The CDR3 consists of 11 residues. The ends were cut back, 5 bases at V and 5 bases at J, with 7 bases in the middle. As DNA, the CDR3 is TGTGCCAGCAGTCTAAGTAACGAGCAGTACTTC. It codes for CASSLSNEQYF.

This clonotype appeared a few times. The V gene is TRBV19, the J gene TRBJ2-4, with D possibly TRBD2 on 6 matching bases. V was trimmed by 7 bases and J by 6 bases, leaving 19 bases between them. CDR3 length: 15 amino acids. CDR1 is LNHDA and CDR2 is SQIVND in the germline V gene (reference sequence). CDR3 sequence (DNA): TGTGCCAGTAAGGTCCGAGGGGACTTGGGAAACATTCAGTACTTC. It codes for CASKVRGDLGNIQYF.

The table lists this clonotype with a few counts. V is TRBV4-3 and J is TRBJ2-1; maybe TRBD2 (5 bases). Germline CDR1 reads LGHNA; CDR2 reads YSLEER. The CDR3 extends over 14 amino acids. Trimming stripped 1 base from V and 10 bases from J, with 14 bases between. CDR3 nucleotides: TGCGCCAGCAGCCAAGTACACGGGGTTTTAGAGCAGTTCTTC. Protein: CASSQVHGVLEQFF.

This clonotype was detected a few times. This chain connects TRBV5-1 to TRBJ2-2, with D possibly being TRBD1 (6 bases). V was trimmed by 6 bases and J by 1 base, leaving 16 bases between them. The CDR3 extends over 16 amino acids. The germline gives CDR1 SGHRS, CDR2 YFSETQ. The CDR3 DNA is TGCGCCAGCAAGTTGGCCCCGACAGGGAACACCGGGGAGCTGTTTTTT. It codes for CASKLAPTGNTGELFF.

Many counts were recorded for this clonotype. Written as DNA, the CDR3 is TGTGCCAGCAGTTTAGGCCGTTACAATGAGCAGTTCTTC. Translation: CASSLGRYNEQFF. The gene calls are TRBV12-3 or TRBV12-4 and TRBJ2-1; D not resolved. CDR3 length: 13 amino acids. Trimming removed 1 base from V and 4 bases from J, with 5 bases in between.

This clonotype was counted between two and nine times. The V and J genes are TRBV7-2 and TRBJ2-7; 7 bases align to TRBD1. Germline-derived CDR1 and CDR2 are SGHTA and FQGNSA. The trim removed 4 bases at V and 2 bases at J, leaving 5 bases unmatched. CDR3 size: 14 residues. CDR3: CASSSRGHPYEQYF. CDR3 nucleotides: TGTGCCAGCAGCTCTAGGGGGCACCCCTACGAGCAGTACTTC.

Many counts were recorded for this clonotype. The chain recombines TRBV12-3 or TRBV12-4 with TRBJ1-5; TRBD1 is a possible D gene (5 bases). The CDR3 is 13 residues long. V was clipped by 5 bases and J by 3 bases, with 8 bases between them. The CDR3 spells CASSQGDNQPQHF. DNA for the CDR3: TGTGCCAGCAGTCAAGGGGACAATCAGCCCCAGCATTTT.